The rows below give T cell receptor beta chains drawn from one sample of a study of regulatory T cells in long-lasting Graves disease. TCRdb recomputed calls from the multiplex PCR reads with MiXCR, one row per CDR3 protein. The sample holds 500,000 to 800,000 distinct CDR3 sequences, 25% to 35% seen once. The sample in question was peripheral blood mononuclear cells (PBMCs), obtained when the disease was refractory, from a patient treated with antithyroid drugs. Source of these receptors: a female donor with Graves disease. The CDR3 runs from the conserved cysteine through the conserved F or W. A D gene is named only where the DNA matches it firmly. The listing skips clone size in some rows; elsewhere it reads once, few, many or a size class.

TGTGCCAGCAGTTACTCCAGGACTAGCGGGATTAACACCGGGGAGCTGTTTTTT | CASSYSRTSGINTGELFF | TRBV6-5 | - | TRBJ2-2 | TRBD2
TGTGCCAGCAGCCCCGCCTACGAGCAGTACTTC | CASSPAYEQYF | TRBV6-1 | many | TRBJ2-7 | -
TGCAGTGCTTCCCTGGGGCCCTACGAGCAGTACTTC | CSASLGPYEQYF | TRBV20-1 | - | TRBJ2-7 | -
TGTGCCAGCAGTGTGGAGACCCAGTACTTC | CASSVETQYF | TRBV12-3/TRBV12-4 | few | TRBJ2-5 | -
TGTGCCAGCAGCCCAAGGACAGGGGTGATTACTGAAGCTTTCTTT | CASSPRTGVITEAFF | TRBV9 | - | TRBJ1-1 | TRBD1
TGTGCCAGCACCCCGGGAGCCCTAGTAGCAACTAATGAAAAACTGTTTTTT | CASTPGALVATNEKLFF | TRBV5-5 | - | TRBJ1-4 | -
TGTGCCAGCAGGGGAGACAGTAATGAAAAACTGTTTTTT | CASRGDSNEKLFF | TRBV2 | many | TRBJ1-4 | -
TGTGCCAGCAGCCCGTCCACAGGGGGAAACTATGGCTACACCTTC | CASSPSTGGNYGYTF | TRBV7-9 | - | TRBJ1-2 | TRBD1
TGTGCCAGCACACTGGCCACTGAAGCTTTCTTT | CASTLATEAFF | TRBV28 | - | TRBJ1-1 | -
TGTGCCAGCAGCTTAATGGGCAGGAACACTGAAGCTTTCTTT | CASSLMGRNTEAFF | TRBV7-3 | - | TRBJ1-1 | -
TGTGCCATCAAAGGGGGCGCGGAGACCCAGTACTTC | CAIKGGAETQYF | TRBV10-3 | - | TRBJ2-5 | TRBD1
TGTGCCAGCAGTCGAGACAGGGGGCAAGACGAAAAACTGTTTTTT | CASSRDRGQDEKLFF | TRBV28 | many | TRBJ1-4 | TRBD1
TGTGCCAGCAGCCCAGAGGCAGGGACGAACACTGAAGCTTTCTTT | CASSPEAGTNTEAFF | TRBV4-2 | few | TRBJ1-1 | -
TGTGCCAGCAATGCTATGAAAGTGAACACTGAAGCTTTCTTT | CASNAMKVNTEAFF | TRBV6-1 | many | TRBJ1-1 | -
TGTGCCAGCAGCGTAGCCCAGTGGAGCACTGAAGCTTTCTTT | CASSVAQWSTEAFF | TRBV9 | - | TRBJ1-1 | -
TGTGCCAGCCTGGGGAGAGGGGCGAACTATGGCTACACCTTC | CASLGRGANYGYTF | TRBV28 | many | TRBJ1-2 | -
TGTGCCAGCAGCCGTTCAGGGGGCGATCTCTACGAGCAGTACTTC | CASSRSGGDLYEQYF | TRBV7-9 | few | TRBJ2-7 | TRBD1
TGCAGTGTTAGCCGGGACAGGGGGCAAGAGACCCAGTACTTC | CSVSRDRGQETQYF | TRBV20-1 | many | TRBJ2-5 | TRBD1
TGTGCCAGCTCACAAAGGGACAGGGGGCAAGCTTTCTTT | CASSQRDRGQAFF | TRBV18 | - | TRBJ1-1 | TRBD1
TGCGCCAGCAGCTACGGGGGAGTAAATGAAGCTTTCTTT | CASSYGGVNEAFF | TRBV5-1 | - | TRBJ1-1 | -
TGTGCCAGCAGTTACGGGGCAGGCTCTGGGGCCAGCGTCCTGACTTTC | CASSYGAGSGASVLTF | TRBV6-2/TRBV6-3 | - | TRBJ2-6 | -
TGTGCCAGCAGCTTTCAAGGGGGTAACTATGGCTACACCTTC | CASSFQGGNYGYTF | TRBV3-1 | few | TRBJ1-2 | -
TGTGCCAGCAGTGAAGCGGCAGGGAGCTCCTACGAGCAGTACTTC | CASSEAAGSSYEQYF | TRBV2 | many | TRBJ2-7 | -
TGCAGTGCCACCCATTGGGGTATGGTATTGAACACTGAAGCTTTCTTT | CSATHWGMVLNTEAFF | TRBV20-1 | - | TRBJ1-1 | -
TGTGCCAGCAGTCTACGTCCTGACAATCAGCATGGCTACACCTTC | CASSLRPDNQHGYTF | TRBV27 | - | TRBJ1-2 | -
TGTGCCACCAGCCGGACAGGGGCGAGCAATCAGCCCCAGCATTTT | CATSRTGASNQPQHF | TRBV24-1 | few | TRBJ1-5 | TRBD1
TGTGCCAGCAGAGCCAGGCTGGGACAGGTGGGCAACTATGGCTACACCTTC | CASRARLGQVGNYGYTF | TRBV2 | many | TRBJ1-2 | TRBD1
TGCAGCGTAGGGACAGTTGAAAAACTGTTTTTT | CSVGTVEKLFF | TRBV29-1 | - | TRBJ1-4 | TRBD1
TGTGCCAGTAGGGCTTCGTCGAACACTGAAGCTTTCTTT | CASRASSNTEAFF | TRBV19 | - | TRBJ1-1 | -
TGTGCCAGCAGCTCTAGCGGGAGGACGAACATTCAGTACTTC | CASSSSGRTNIQYF | TRBV11-2 | - | TRBJ2-4 | TRBD2
TGTGCCAGCAGCCGGGAGGCGGGGGACACTGAAGCTTTCTTT | CASSREAGDTEAFF | TRBV14 | few | TRBJ1-1 | -
TGCAGTGCTAGAGATCCCCGCCCTGGGGCCCAAGAGACCCAGTACTTC | CSARDPRPGAQETQYF | TRBV20-1 | few | TRBJ2-5 | -
TGTGCCAGCAGCTTGGACGGGGAGCTGTTTTTT | CASSLDGELFF | TRBV7-3 | - | TRBJ2-2 | -
TGTGCCAGCAGTTCAGCCGGGACAGATAATCAGCCCCAGCATTTT | CASSSAGTDNQPQHF | TRBV28 | many | TRBJ1-5 | TRBD1
TGTGCCAGCAGCCAACTACGGGGAGCCTACGAGCAGTACTTC | CASSQLRGAYEQYF | TRBV3-1 | many | TRBJ2-7 | -
TGTGCCAGTAGTGCACAGGGGGCACCTCGCGAGCAGTACTTC | CASSAQGAPREQYF | TRBV19 | - | TRBJ2-7 | TRBD1
TGTGCCAGCAGTTACTCGAGGGAGCTGGCTGAAGCTTTCTTT | CASSYSRELAEAFF | TRBV6-2/TRBV6-3 | many | TRBJ1-1 | -
TGTGCCACCAGCAGAGATCGAGGGCAGGGCTACGAGCAGTACTTC | CATSRDRGQGYEQYF | TRBV15 | - | TRBJ2-7 | -
TGTGCCAGCAGTGCAGGGACAGGGTTTTACGAGCAGTACTTC | CASSAGTGFYEQYF | TRBV6-1 | many | TRBJ2-7 | TRBD1
TGTGCCAACATGCGGGCCGGGAGGGCCTGCGAGCAGTACTTC | CANMRAGRACEQYF | TRBV27 | few | TRBJ2-7 | TRBD2